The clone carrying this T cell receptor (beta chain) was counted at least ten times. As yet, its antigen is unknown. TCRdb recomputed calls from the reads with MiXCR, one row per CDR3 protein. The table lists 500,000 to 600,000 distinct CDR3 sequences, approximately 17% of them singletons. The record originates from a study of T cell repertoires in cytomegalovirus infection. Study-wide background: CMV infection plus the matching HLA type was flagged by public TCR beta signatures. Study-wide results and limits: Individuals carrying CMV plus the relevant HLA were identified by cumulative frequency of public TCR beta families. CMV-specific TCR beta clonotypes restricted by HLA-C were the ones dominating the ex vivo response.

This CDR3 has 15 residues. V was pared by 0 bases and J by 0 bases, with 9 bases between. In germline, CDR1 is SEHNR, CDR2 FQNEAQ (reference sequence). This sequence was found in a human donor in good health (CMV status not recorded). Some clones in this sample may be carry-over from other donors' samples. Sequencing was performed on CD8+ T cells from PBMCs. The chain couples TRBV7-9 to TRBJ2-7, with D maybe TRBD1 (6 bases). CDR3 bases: TGTGCCAGCAGCTTAGCCCGACAGGACTCCTACGAGCAGTACTTC. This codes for CASSLARQDSYEQYF.